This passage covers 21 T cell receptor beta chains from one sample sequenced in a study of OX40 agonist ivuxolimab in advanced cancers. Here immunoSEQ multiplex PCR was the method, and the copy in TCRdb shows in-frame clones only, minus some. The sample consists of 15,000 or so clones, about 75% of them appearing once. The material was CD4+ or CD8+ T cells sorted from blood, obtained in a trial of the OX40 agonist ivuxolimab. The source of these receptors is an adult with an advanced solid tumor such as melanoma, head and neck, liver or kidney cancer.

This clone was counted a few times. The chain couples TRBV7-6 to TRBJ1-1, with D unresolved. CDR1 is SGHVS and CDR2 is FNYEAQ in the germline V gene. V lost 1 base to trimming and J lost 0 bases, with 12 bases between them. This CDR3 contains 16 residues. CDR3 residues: CASSLGGEGLNTEAFF. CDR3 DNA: TGTGCCAGCAGCTTAGGCGGCGAAGGGCTGAACACTGAAGCTTTCTTT.

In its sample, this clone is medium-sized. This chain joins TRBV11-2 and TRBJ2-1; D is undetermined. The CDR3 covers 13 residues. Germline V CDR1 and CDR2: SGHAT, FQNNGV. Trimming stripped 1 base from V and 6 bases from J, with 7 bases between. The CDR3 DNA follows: TGTGCCAGCAGCTTAGCCCCTACCAATGAGCAGTTCTTC. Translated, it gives CASSLAPTNEQFF. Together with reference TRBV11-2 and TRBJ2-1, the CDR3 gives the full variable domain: EAGVAQSPRYKIIEKRQSVAFWCNPISGHATLYWYQQILGQGPKLLIQFQNNGVVDDSQLPKDRFSAERLKGVDSTLKIQPAKLEDSAVYLCASSLAPTNEQFFGPGTRLTVL.

CDR3 sequence (DNA): TGTGCCAGCAGCTTTCAGGATAATCGGGGCTACACCTTC. Protein: CASSFQDNRGYTF. The gene calls are TRBV9 and TRBJ1-2; D remains unclear. Trimming took off 4 bases at V and 8 bases at J, with 15 bases between the two ends. This CDR3 spans 13 amino acids. Germline CDR1 reads SGDLS; CDR2 reads YYNGEE.

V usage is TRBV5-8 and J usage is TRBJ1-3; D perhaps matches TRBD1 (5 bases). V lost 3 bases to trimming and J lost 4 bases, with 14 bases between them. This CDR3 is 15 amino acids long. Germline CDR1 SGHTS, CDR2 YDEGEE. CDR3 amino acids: CASSWGTGSGNTIYF. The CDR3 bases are TGTGCCAGCAGCTGGGGAACAGGATCGGGAAACACCATATATTTT.

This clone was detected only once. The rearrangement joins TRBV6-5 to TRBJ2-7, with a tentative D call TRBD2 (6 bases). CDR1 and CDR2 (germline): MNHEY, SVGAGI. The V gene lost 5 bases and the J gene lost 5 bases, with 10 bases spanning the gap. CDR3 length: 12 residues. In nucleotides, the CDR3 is TGTGCCAGCAGTAGGACGGGGGACGAGCAGTACTTC. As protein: CASSRTGDEQYF.

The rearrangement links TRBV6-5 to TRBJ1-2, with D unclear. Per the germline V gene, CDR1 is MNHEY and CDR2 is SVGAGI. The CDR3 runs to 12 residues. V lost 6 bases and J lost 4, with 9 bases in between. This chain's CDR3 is CASSPNGYGYTF. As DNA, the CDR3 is TGTGCCAGCAGCCCTAATGGCTATGGCTACACCTTC.

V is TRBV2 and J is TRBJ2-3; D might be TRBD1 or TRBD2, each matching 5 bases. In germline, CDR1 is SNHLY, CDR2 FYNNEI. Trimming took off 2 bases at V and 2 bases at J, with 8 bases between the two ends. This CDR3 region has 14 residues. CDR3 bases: TGTGCCAGCAGTGAATGGGACGACACAGATACGCAGTATTTT. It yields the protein CASSEWDDTDTQYF.

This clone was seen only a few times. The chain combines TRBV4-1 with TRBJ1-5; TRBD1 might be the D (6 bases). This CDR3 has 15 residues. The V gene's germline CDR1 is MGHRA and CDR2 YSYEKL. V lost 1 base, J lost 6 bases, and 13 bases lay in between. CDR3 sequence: CASSQGITGTQPQHF. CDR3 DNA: TGCGCCAGCAGCCAAGGGATTACAGGGACTCAGCCCCAGCATTTT.

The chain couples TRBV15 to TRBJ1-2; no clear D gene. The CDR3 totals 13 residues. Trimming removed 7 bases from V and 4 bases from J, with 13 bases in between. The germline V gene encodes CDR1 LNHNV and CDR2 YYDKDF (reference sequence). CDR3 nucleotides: TGTGCCACCACCGTTGACGGATTCTATGGCTACACCTTC. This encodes CATTVDGFYGYTF.

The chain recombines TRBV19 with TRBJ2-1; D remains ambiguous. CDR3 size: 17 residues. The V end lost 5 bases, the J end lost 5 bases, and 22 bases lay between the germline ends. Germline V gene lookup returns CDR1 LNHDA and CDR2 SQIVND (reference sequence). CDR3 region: CASSPWVGRKDNNEQFF. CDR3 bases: TGTGCCAGTAGTCCCTGGGTAGGCCGCAAAGATAACAATGAGCAGTTCTTC.

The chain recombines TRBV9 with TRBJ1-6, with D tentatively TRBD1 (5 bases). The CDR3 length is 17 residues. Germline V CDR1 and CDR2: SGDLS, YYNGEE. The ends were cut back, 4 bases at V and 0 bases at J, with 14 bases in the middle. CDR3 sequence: CASSPNADSSYNSPLHF. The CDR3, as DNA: TGTGCCAGCAGCCCAAATGCCGACAGCTCCTATAATTCACCCCTCCACTTT.

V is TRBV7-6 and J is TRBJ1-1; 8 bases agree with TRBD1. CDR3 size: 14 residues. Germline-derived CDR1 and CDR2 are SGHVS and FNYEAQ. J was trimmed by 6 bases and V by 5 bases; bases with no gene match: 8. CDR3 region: CASSLGQGGAEAFF. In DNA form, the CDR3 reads TGTGCCAGCAGCCTCGGACAGGGCGGGGCTGAAGCTTTCTTT.

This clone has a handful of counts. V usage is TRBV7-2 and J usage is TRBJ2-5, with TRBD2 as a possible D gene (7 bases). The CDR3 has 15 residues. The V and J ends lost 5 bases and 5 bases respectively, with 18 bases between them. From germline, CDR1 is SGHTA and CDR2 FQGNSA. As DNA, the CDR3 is TGTGCCAGCAGCCCGTCCGGGGGGCAGGGGGAGACCCAGTACTTC. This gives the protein CASSPSGGQGETQYF.

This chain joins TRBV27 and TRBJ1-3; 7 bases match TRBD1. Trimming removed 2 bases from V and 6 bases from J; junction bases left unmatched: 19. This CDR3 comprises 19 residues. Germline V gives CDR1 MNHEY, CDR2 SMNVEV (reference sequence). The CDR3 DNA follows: TGTGCCAGCAGTTTAGCCCCCCCCGGGACAGATTATAGTCTAAACACCATATATTTT. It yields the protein CASSLAPPGTDYSLNTIYF.

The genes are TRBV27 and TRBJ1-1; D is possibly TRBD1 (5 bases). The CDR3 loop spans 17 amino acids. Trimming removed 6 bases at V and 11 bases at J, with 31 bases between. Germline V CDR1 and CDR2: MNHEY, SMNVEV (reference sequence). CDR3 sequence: CASRTIWGGALPLRAFF. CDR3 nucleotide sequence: TGTGCCAGCAGGACAATATGGGGAGGGGCCCTTCCCTTGAGGGCTTTCTTT.

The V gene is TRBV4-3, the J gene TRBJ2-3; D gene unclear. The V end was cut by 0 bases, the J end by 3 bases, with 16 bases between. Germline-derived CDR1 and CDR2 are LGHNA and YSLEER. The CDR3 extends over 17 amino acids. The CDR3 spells CASSQDLGVLGTDTQYF. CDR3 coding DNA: TGCGCCAGCAGCCAAGATCTTGGGGTTTTGGGGACAGATACGCAGTATTTT.

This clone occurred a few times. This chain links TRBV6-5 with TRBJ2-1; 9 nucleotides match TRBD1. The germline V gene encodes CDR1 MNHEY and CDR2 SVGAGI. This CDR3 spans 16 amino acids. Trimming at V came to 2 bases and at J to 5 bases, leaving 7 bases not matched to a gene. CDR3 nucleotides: TGTGCCAGCAGTTACACGGACAGGGGCCATAACAATGAGCAGTTCTTC. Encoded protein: CASSYTDRGHNNEQFF.

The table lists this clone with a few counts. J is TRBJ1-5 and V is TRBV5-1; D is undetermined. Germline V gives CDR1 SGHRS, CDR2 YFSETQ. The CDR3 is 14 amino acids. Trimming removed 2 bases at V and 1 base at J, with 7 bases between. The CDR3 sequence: CASSLEPSNQPQHF. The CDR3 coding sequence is TGCGCCAGCAGCTTAGAACCGAGCAATCAGCCCCAGCATTTT.

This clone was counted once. CDR3 region: CASSEAVQPGTDTQYF. DNA for the CDR3: TGCGCCAGCAGTGAGGCGGTCCAACCTGGCACAGATACGCAGTATTTT. V gene TRBV10-1 combines with J gene TRBJ2-3, with D hard to call. Germline V CDR1 and CDR2: WNHNN, SYGVQD (reference sequence). CDR3 size: 16 residues. V lost 2 bases and J 1 base, leaving 13 bases between the germline ends.

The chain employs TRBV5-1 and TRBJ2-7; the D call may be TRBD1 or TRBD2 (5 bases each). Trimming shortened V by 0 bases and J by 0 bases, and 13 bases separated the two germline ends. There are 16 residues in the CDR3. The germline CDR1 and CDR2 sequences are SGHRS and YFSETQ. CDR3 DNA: TGCGCCAGCAGCTTGGTGGGGGTCCGGAGCTCCTACGAGCAGTACTTC. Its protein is CASSLVGVRSSYEQYF.

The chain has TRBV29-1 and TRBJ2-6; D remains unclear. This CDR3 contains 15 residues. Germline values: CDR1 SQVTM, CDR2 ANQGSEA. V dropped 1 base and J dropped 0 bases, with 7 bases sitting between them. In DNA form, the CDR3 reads TGCAGCGTTGAAGGGGAAGGCTCTGGGGCCAACGTCCTGACTTTC. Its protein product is CSVEGEGSGANVLTF.